The TCR beta chain under discussion was sequenced for a study of OX40 agonist ivuxolimab in advanced cancers. This clone was counted once. The CDR3 length is 15 residues. Germline lookup yields CDR1 SGHDT and CDR2 YYEEEE. With V trimmed by 4 bases and J by 4 bases, 8 bases remained unmatched. Using immunoSEQ multiplex PCR, the repertoire was profiled, and TCRdb retains in-frame clones only, with some absent. The sample has around 150,000 clones; 94% are singletons. The sample was CD4+ or CD8+ T cells sorted from blood, taken in a trial of the OX40 agonist ivuxolimab. V is TRBV5-6 and J is TRBJ1-2; 9 nucleotides match TRBD1. This TCR was sampled from an adult with an advanced solid tumor such as melanoma, head and neck, liver or kidney cancer. CDR3 loop: CASSKHPGQGYGYTF. As DNA, the CDR3 is TGTGCCAGCAGCAAACACCCGGGACAGGGCTATGGCTACACCTTC. Full variable domain (outside the CDR3, taken from reference TRBV5-6 and TRBJ1-2): DAGVTQSPTHLIKTRGQQVTLRCSPKSGHDTVSWYQQALGQGPQFIFQYYEEEERQRGNFPDRFSGHQFPNYSSELNVNALLLGDSALYLCASSKHPGQGYGYTFGSGTRLTVV.